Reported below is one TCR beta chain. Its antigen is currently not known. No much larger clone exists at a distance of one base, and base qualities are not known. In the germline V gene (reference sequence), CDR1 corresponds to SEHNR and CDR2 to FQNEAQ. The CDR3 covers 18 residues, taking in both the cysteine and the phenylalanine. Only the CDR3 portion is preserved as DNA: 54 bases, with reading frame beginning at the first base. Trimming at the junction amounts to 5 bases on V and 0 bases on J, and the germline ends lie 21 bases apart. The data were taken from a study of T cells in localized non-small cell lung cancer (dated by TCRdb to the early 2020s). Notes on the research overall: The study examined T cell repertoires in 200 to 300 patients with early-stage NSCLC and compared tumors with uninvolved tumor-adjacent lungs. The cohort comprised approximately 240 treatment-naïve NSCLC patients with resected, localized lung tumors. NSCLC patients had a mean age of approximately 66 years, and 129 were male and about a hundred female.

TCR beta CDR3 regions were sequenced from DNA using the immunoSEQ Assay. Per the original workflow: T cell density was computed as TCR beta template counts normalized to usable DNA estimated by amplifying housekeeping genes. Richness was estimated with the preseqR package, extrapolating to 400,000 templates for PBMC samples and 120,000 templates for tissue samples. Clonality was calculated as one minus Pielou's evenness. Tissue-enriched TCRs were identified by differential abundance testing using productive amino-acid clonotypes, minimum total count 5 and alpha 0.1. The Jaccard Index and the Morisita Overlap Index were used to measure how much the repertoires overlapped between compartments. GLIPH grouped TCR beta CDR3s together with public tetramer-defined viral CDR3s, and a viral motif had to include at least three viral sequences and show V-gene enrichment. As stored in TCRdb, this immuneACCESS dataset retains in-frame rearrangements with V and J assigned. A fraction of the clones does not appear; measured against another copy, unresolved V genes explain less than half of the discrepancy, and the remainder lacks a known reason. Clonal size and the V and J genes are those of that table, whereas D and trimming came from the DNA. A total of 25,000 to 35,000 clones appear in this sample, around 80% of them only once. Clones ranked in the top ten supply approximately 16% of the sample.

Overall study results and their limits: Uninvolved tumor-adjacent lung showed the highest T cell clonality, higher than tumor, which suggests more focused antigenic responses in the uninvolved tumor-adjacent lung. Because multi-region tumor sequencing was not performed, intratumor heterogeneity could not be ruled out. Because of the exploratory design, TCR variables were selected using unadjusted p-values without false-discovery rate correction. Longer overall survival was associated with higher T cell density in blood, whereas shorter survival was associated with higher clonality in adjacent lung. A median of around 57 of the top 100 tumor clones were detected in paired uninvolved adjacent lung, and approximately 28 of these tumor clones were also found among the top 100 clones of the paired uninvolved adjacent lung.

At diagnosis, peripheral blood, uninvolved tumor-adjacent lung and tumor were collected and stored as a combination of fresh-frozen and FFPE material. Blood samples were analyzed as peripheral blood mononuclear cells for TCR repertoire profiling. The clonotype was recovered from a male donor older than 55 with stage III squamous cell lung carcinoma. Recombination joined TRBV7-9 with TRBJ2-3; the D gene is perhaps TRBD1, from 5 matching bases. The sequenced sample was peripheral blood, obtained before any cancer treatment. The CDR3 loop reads CASSPPPLMTASTDTQYF. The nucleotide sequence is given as TGTGCCAGCAGCCCTCCCCCCTTAATGACAGCTAGCACAGATACGCAGTATTTT. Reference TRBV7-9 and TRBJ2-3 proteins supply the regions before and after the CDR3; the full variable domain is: DTGVSQNPRHKITKRGQNVTFRCDPISEHNRLYWYRQTLGQGPEFLTYFQNEAQLEKSRLLSDRFSAERPKGSFSTLEIQRTEQGDSAMYLCASSPPPLMTASTDTQYFGPGTRLTVL.